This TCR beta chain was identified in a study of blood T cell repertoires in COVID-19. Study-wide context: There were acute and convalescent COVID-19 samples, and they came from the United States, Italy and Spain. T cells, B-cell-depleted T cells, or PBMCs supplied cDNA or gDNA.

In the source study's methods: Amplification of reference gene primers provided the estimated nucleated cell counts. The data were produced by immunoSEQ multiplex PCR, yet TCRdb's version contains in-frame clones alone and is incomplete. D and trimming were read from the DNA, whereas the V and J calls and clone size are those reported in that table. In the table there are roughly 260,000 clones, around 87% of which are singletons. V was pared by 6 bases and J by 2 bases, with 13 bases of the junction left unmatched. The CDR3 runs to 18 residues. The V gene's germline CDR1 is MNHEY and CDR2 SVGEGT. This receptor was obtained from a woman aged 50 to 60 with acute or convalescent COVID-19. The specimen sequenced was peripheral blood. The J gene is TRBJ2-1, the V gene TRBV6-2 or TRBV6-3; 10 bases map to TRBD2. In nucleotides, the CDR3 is TGTGCCAGCAGCCCTAGCGGGAGATATTCGGGGGCCTACAATGAGCAGTTCTTC. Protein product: CASSPSGRYSGAYNEQFF.